Following are 16 T cell receptor beta chains from one sample sequenced in a study of cytomegalovirus exposure and HLA in healthy donors. PCR used 60 Vbeta primers and 13 Jbeta primers. Clones were sequenced by immunoSEQ multiplex PCR, and TCRdb holds only the in-frame ones, with some missing. The repertoire includes fewer than 200,000 clones, 75% to 80% of them detected once, and roughly 6% sits in the top ten. Source material: PBMCs. All receptors come from a man aged 35 to 55 in good health and CMV-seropositive.

The chain uses TRBV7-9 and TRBJ2-3, with no clear D. From germline, CDR1 is SEHNR and CDR2 FQNEAQ (reference sequence). Trimming stripped 3 bases from V and 6 bases from J, with 16 bases between. There are 15 residues in the CDR3. The CDR3 DNA sequence: TGTGCCAGCAGCTTCGTCCGTACCCGAGTCGATACGCAGTATTTT. Translating gives CASSFVRTRVDTQYF. Combining the CDR3 with reference TRBV7-9 and TRBJ2-3 gives the whole variable domain DTGVSQNPRHKITKRGQNVTFRCDPISEHNRLYWYRQTLGQGPEFLTYFQNEAQLEKSRLLSDRFSAERPKGSFSTLEIQRTEQGDSAMYLCASSFVRTRVDTQYFGPGTRLTVL.

The CDR3 loop reads CASSFTPGYEQYF. The CDR3 bases are TGTGCCAGCAGTTTTACTCCGGGATACGAGCAGTACTTC. This sequence joins TRBV6-1 and TRBJ2-7; tentatively, D is TRBD2 (5 bases). V dropped 5 bases and J dropped 4 bases, with 12 bases sitting between them. This CDR3 is built from 13 residues. The germline V gene encodes CDR1 MNHNS and CDR2 SASEGT.

The chain couples TRBV28 to TRBJ1-2; D unresolved. There are 14 residues in the CDR3. Between the trimmed V and J ends, which lost 5 bases and 0 bases, there was a span of 10 bases. Germline V gene sequence: CDR1 MDHEN, CDR2 SYDVKM. CDR3 nucleotides: TGTGCCAGCAGTATTCCGGGAGCTAACTATGGCTACACCTTC. Translating it yields CASSIPGANYGYTF.

The CDR3 loop is CAWSRVKAGGSYEQYF. The CDR3 DNA is TGTGCCTGGAGTAGGGTCAAAGCGGGAGGGTCCTACGAGCAGTACTTC. The chain is built from TRBV30 and TRBJ2-7, with 10 nucleotides matching TRBD2. The CDR3 has 16 amino acids. Losses at the gene ends were 2 bases for V and 1 base for J; bases not matched to a gene: 8. Germline CDR1 reads GTSNPN; CDR2 reads SVGIG (reference sequence).

The rearrangement links TRBV15 to TRBJ2-2; TRBD2 agrees at 10 bases. Germline loops: CDR1 LNHNV, CDR2 YYDKDF (reference sequence). The CDR3 sequence is 18 residues long. Trimming removed 0 bases from V and 5 bases from J; junction bases left unmatched: 9. The CDR3 sequence is CATSRDFALAGVTGELFF. The CDR3 DNA sequence: TGTGCCACCAGCAGAGATTTCGCCCTAGCGGGAGTTACCGGGGAGCTGTTTTTT.

The CDR3 DNA follows: TGTGCCACCTTCCCTCTAGGATCCAGGGACACTGAAGCTTTCTTT. This translates into CATFPLGSRDTEAFF. The gene calls are TRBV6-5 and TRBJ1-1; TRBD1 is a possible D gene (5 bases). This CDR3 is built from 15 residues. The V gene's germline CDR1 is MNHEY and CDR2 SVGAGI. The germline V and J ends were trimmed by 10 bases and 3 bases, with 21 bases remaining between them.

J is TRBJ2-5 and V is TRBV5-1, with no clear D. The end of the DNA is better explained by TRBJ2-7, so the J call may be wrong. Germline values: CDR1 SGHRS, CDR2 YFSETQ. The CDR3 consists of 16 residues. CDR3 region: CASSLTPERAIYEQYF. CDR3 DNA: TGCGCCAGCAGCTTGACCCCTGAGCGAGCGATCTACGAGCAGTACTTC.

This chain links TRBV18 with TRBJ2-3; TRBD1 is a possible D gene (6 bases). This CDR3 contains 15 residues. Trimming removed 4 bases at V and 1 base at J, with 12 bases between. Looked up from germline, CDR1 is KGHSH and CDR2 is LQKENI. CDR3 amino acids: CASSRDWTGTDTQYF. DNA of the CDR3: TGTGCCAGCTCACGCGACTGGACAGGCACAGATACGCAGTATTTT. The entire variable domain, with the rest obtained from reference TRBV18 and TRBJ2-3, is as follows: NAGVMQNPRHLVRRRGQEARLRCSPMKGHSHVYWYRQLPEEGLKFMVYLQKENIIDESGMPKERFSAEFPKEGPSILRIQQVVRGDSAAYFCASSRDWTGTDTQYFGPGTRLTVL.

This clone has more than one count but fewer than ten. The genes are TRBV6-5 and TRBJ1-1; TRBD1 aligns across 7 bases. The CDR3 runs to 12 residues. The germline V gene has CDR1 MNHEY and CDR2 SVGAGI. The ends lost 7 bases at V and 9 bases at J; junction bases unmatched: 8. CDR3: CASNLRQGKAFF. The CDR3 DNA reads TGTGCCAGCAATCTCCGACAGGGAAAAGCTTTCTTT.

This clone was seen only a few times. The chain combines TRBV5-1 with TRBJ2-1, with TRBD2 matching over 7 bases. The CDR3 runs 16 residues. J gave up 6 bases and V 0 bases, and 9 bases lay outside the gene matches. From germline, CDR1 is SGHRS and CDR2 YFSETQ. CDR3 protein: CASSLVLGGSINEQFF. CDR3 bases: TGCGCCAGCAGCTTGGTTCTTGGCGGGAGTATCAATGAGCAGTTCTTC.

This rearrangement joins TRBV7-9 to TRBJ1-4; D uncertain. From germline, CDR1 is SEHNR and CDR2 FQNEAQ (reference sequence). V was cut by 5 bases and J by 4 bases, with 11 bases left in between. The CDR3 covers 14 residues. The CDR3 sequence: CASSPRGGNEKLFF. CDR3 DNA sequence: TGTGCCAGCAGCCCCCGGGGAGGTAATGAAAAACTGTTTTTT. Combining the CDR3 with reference TRBV7-9 and TRBJ1-4 gives the whole variable domain DTGVSQNPRHKITKRGQNVTFRCDPISEHNRLYWYRQTLGQGPEFLTYFQNEAQLEKSRLLSDRFSAERPKGSFSTLEIQRTEQGDSAMYLCASSPRGGNEKLFFGSGTQLSVL.

This clone appeared once. V usage is TRBV5-6 and J usage is TRBJ2-7; TRBD2 matches at 7 bases. CDR1 and CDR2 from the germline V gene are SGHDT and YYEEEE. The length of the CDR3 is 16 residues. V gave up 1 base and J gave up 2 bases; unmatched junction bases: 9. The DNA for the CDR3 is TGTGCCAGCAGCTTGTTCCTAGCGGTGTTGACCTACGAGCAGTACTTC. Its translation is CASSLFLAVLTYEQYF.

V is TRBV2 and J is TRBJ2-1, with 9 bases aligning to TRBD1. Germline V gives CDR1 SNHLY, CDR2 FYNNEI. The CDR3 spans 15 residues. V lost 6 bases to trimming and J lost 4 bases; unmatched junction nucleotides: 7. CDR3 DNA sequence: TGTGCCAGCAGCCTCAACAGGGGGCGGTACAATGAGCAGTTCTTC. Its translation: CASSLNRGRYNEQFF.

The chain links TRBV11-3 to TRBJ1-4; unclear D gene. Looked up from germline, CDR1 is SGHNT and CDR2 is YENEEA. The CDR3 contains 13 residues. Trimming cost V 5 bases and J 6 bases, with 10 bases left between them. The CDR3 region has the DNA TGTGCCAGCAGCGGGTACGGGGATGAAAAACTGTTTTTT. This encodes CASSGYGDEKLFF.

This chain joins TRBV7-2 and TRBJ2-7, with 7 bases fitting TRBD2. The J segment lost 4 bases and the V segment lost 0 bases, leaving 0 bases of the junction unmatched. The CDR3 is made up of 13 amino acids. Germline V gene lookup returns CDR1 SGHTA and CDR2 FQGNSA. The CDR3 spells CASSLAGGYEQYF. The CDR3 nucleotides are TGTGCCAGCAGCTTAGCGGGAGGGTACGAGCAGTACTTC. Variable domain in full (rest from reference TRBV7-2 and TRBJ2-7): GAGVSQSPSNKVTEKGKDVELRCDPISGHTALYWYRQSLGQGLEFLIYFQGNSAPDKSGLPSDRFSAERTGGSVSTLTIQRTQQEDSAVYLCASSLAGGYEQYFGPGTRLTVT.

The chain joins TRBV25-1 to TRBJ2-7, with D possibly TRBD2 on 6 matching bases. The CDR3 loop spans 13 amino acids. Trimming shortened V by 7 bases and J by 3 bases, and 13 bases separated the two germline ends. CDR1 and CDR2 (germline): MGHDK, SYGVNS. CDR3 in DNA: TGTGCCAGCACCATGGACGGGAGCTACGAGCAGTACTTC. It yields the protein CASTMDGSYEQYF.